This entry describes one T cell receptor (beta chain). This sample stems from a study of blood T cells in healthy people across ages. Then a second PCR, running roughly 7 to 11 cycles, was carried out with a sample-barcoded 5' primer and a J-beta primer mix. TCRdb processed the 5' RACE reads anew with MiXCR; each CDR3 protein has one entry. The table has about 1.5 million distinct CDR3 sequences, roughly 43% seen once. This CDR3 is 20 amino acids long. Trimming removed 3 bases at V and 2 bases at J, with 28 bases between. Germline V gives CDR1 MDHEN, CDR2 SYDVKM. This chain uses TRBV28 with TRBJ2-5, with a tentative D call TRBD1 (6 bases). The sequenced material came from blood. The source of this sequence is a woman between 18 and 29 years old in good health. The CDR3 DNA reads as TGTGCCAGCAGTTTTTGGGACACCTTAGGGACGAAGGACCTGCAAGAGACCCAGTACTTC. Residues: CASSFWDTLGTKDLQETQYF. The full variable domain, with the rest looked up from reference TRBV28 and TRBJ2-5, is DVKVTQSSRYLVKRTGEKVFLECVQDMDHENMFWYRQDPGLGLRLIYFSYDVKMKEKGDIPEGYSVSREKKERFSLILESASTNQTSMYLCASSFWDTLGTKDLQETQYFGPGTRLLVL.